The source of this TCR beta chain is a study of T cell responses to AZD1222 COVID-19 vaccine. Study results and caveats: Among vaccine-associated CD4 TCRs, coverage spanned spike, with dominance at 160-218 and 743-854. Spike-specific TCR breadth and depth rose after two AZD1222 doses. Females made up more of the donors, who were largely white British, and clonal diversity may have come out too low. Unmutated variant regions reportedly attract nearly half of all spike-specific TCRs.

A remark on this clone: Its target is not known.

Germline trimming cut 5 bases from V and 7 bases from J; bases unmatched to any gene: 5. Germline assignment: CDR1 MNHEY and CDR2 SMNVEV (reference sequence). This CDR3 is 13 amino acids long. The protocol was immunoSEQ multiplex PCR, while the TCRdb copy is restricted to in-frame clones and leaves out a portion. The sample comprises about 130,000 clones, roughly 88% of which are singletons, and around 5% rests with the top ten. The material was peripheral blood, obtained 28 days after the second AZD1222 dose. This clonotype originated in an adult who received the AZD1222 COVID-19 vaccine. J is TRBJ1-5 and V is TRBV27; 7 bases fit TRBD1. As DNA, the CDR3 is TGTGCCAGCAGTGAGGGGGCAAGACAGCCCCAGCATTTT. It encodes CASSEGARQPQHF.